What follows are 20 T cell receptor beta chains derived from one specimen sequenced in a study of PD-1 blockade in mismatch repair-deficient tumors. TCRdb keeps only in-frame clones here, not all; method: immunoSEQ multiplex PCR. The sample has some 130,000 clones, 88% seen once. Here the sequenced sample was peripheral blood, taken 70 to 73 weeks after starting pembrolizumab. Receptors were obtained from an adult with mismatch repair-deficient cancer.

The CDR3 DNA reads as TGCAGCGTTGACCCGTTGGAGGGGGCCGGTGGCTACACCTTC. Amino acid sequence: CSVDPLEGAGGYTF. The V call is TRBV29-1, the J call TRBJ1-2; 7 bases match TRBD1. V lost 3 bases and J lost 7; bases outside the gene matches: 11. The CDR3 consists of 14 residues. Per the germline V gene, CDR1 is SQVTM and CDR2 is ANQGSEA.

The gene calls are TRBV27 and TRBJ2-1; either TRBD1 or TRBD2 may supply D (5 bases each). CDR3 length: 13 residues. The V end was cut by 7 bases, the J end by 0 bases, with 7 bases between. Germline V CDR1 and CDR2: MNHEY, SMNVEV (reference sequence). CDR3 nucleotide sequence: TGTGCCAGCATTGGGGGCTCCTACAATGAGCAGTTCTTC. Translating gives CASIGGSYNEQFF.

Only a few counts were recorded for this clone. The rearrangement links TRBV9 to TRBJ2-2; D is unresolved. V lost 0 bases and J 7 bases, leaving 4 bases between the germline ends. Looked up from germline, CDR1 is SGDLS and CDR2 is YYNGEE. The length of the CDR3 is 12 residues. The CDR3 coding sequence is TGTGCCAGCAGCGTAGTGGACGGGGAGCTGTTTTTT. This encodes CASSVVDGELFF.

This clone was counted once. V usage is TRBV7-2 and J usage is TRBJ2-4, with D unresolved. The CDR3 is made up of 17 amino acids. Germline values: CDR1 SGHTA, CDR2 FQGNSA. The V gene lost 5 bases and the J gene lost 0 bases, with 17 bases spanning the gap. The CDR3, as DNA: TGTGCCAGCAGCCCATCCCAGCCAAACCCAGCCAAAAACATTCAGTACTTC. As protein: CASSPSQPNPAKNIQYF.

The chain carries TRBV14 and TRBJ2-7; D gene uncertain. This CDR3 comprises 16 residues. V lost 0 bases, J lost 3 bases, and 15 bases lay in between. From germline, CDR1 is SGHDN and CDR2 FVKESK. CDR3 protein: CASSQEEQHALYEQYF. In DNA, the CDR3 is TGTGCCAGCAGCCAAGAGGAACAGCACGCACTCTACGAGCAGTACTTC. The entire variable domain, with the rest obtained from reference TRBV14 and TRBJ2-7, is as follows: EAGVTQFPSHSVIEKGQTVTLRCDPISGHDNLYWYRRVMGKEIKFLLHFVKESKQDESGMPNNRFLAERTGGTYSTLKVQPAELEDSGVYFCASSQEEQHALYEQYFGPGTRLTVT.

The chain has TRBV7-9 and TRBJ2-4; no firm D call. Per the germline V gene, CDR1 is SEHNR and CDR2 is FQNEAQ (reference sequence). The CDR3 has 16 amino acids. V lost 0 bases, J lost 0 bases, and 9 bases lay in between. CDR3 residues: CASSLATHLAKNIQYF. The CDR3 DNA follows: TGTGCCAGCAGCTTAGCGACACACCTAGCCAAAAACATTCAGTACTTC.

The rearrangement uses TRBV29-1 and TRBJ2-2; a weak D match, TRBD1 (6 bases). The V end lost 7 bases, the J end lost 5 bases, and 11 bases lay between the germline ends. The CDR3 spans 12 residues. The germline V gene encodes CDR1 SQVTM and CDR2 ANQGSEA. The DNA of the CDR3 is TGCAGCGCCCCGACAGGAACCGGGGAGCTGTTTTTT. This translates into CSAPTGTGELFF.

This clone was seen just once. The V call is TRBV6-1, the J call TRBJ1-1; 8 bases map to TRBD1. Trimming took 0 bases from V and 6 from J; bases not matched to a gene: 9. This CDR3 is 16 amino acids long. From germline, CDR1 is MNHNS and CDR2 SASEGT. In DNA form, the CDR3 reads TGTGCCAGCAGTGAAGCGTTGGGGACAGGCGCTGCTGAAGCTTTCTTT. This sequence encodes CASSEALGTGAAEAFF.

This chain links TRBV13 with TRBJ2-4; 7 nucleotides match TRBD1. The V gene end was trimmed by 5 bases and the J gene end by 0 bases; junction bases not matched to a gene: 1. This CDR3 comprises 14 residues. The V gene's germline CDR1 is PRHDT and CDR2 FYEKMQ (reference sequence). This CDR3 reads CASSHRGAKNIQYF. The CDR3 bases are TGTGCCAGCAGCCACAGGGGAGCCAAAAACATTCAGTACTTC.

V usage is TRBV5-1 and J usage is TRBJ2-2, with D possibly matching TRBD2 (6 bases). The CDR3 has 15 amino acids. The germline V and J ends were trimmed by 2 bases and 2 bases, with 10 bases remaining between them. Germline V gene data show CDR1 as SGHRS and CDR2 as YFSETQ. As DNA, the CDR3 is TGCGCCAGCAGCTTTGGGAGGATAAACACCGGGGAGCTGTTTTTT. Translating gives CASSFGRINTGELFF.

The CDR3 is CASSEEGHLGELFF. The DNA of the CDR3 is TGTGCCAGCAGTGAGGAGGGACACCTTGGGGAGCTGTTTTTT. This chain uses TRBV6-1 with TRBJ2-2, with D tentatively TRBD1 or TRBD2 (6 bases each). Trimming stripped 3 bases from V and 8 bases from J, with 13 bases between. The CDR3 loop spans 14 amino acids. Looked up from germline, CDR1 is MNHNS and CDR2 is SASEGT.

The V gene is TRBV6-5, the J gene TRBJ2-7; unclear D gene. The CDR3 extends over 11 amino acids. The V and J ends lost 0 bases and 6 bases respectively, with 3 bases between them. Per the germline V gene, CDR1 is MNHEY and CDR2 is SVGAGI. The CDR3 here is CASSYSTEQYF. DNA for the CDR3: TGTGCCAGCAGTTACTCGACCGAGCAGTACTTC.

This chain uses TRBV9 with TRBJ2-1; D uncertain. The CDR3 covers 13 residues. Trimming took 0 bases from V and 4 from J, leaving 5 bases between them. CDR1 SGDLS and CDR2 YYNGEE come from the germline V gene. The CDR3 DNA follows: TGTGCCAGCAGCGTAGGAGAATACAATGAGCAGTTCTTC. Translation gives CASSVGEYNEQFF.

This clone was picked up one time. The chain uses TRBV27 and TRBJ2-7, with a possible D match to TRBD1 (6 bases). The CDR3 consists of 17 residues. The germline V gene encodes CDR1 MNHEY and CDR2 SMNVEV (reference sequence). Trimming shortened V by 5 bases and J by 3 bases, and 23 bases separated the two germline ends. Here the CDR3 reads CASSTLAPQGAHYEQYF. CDR3 DNA: TGTGCCAGCAGTACCCTTGCCCCACAGGGCGCTCACTACGAGCAGTACTTC.

This rearrangement joins TRBV7-2 to TRBJ1-5; D is unresolved. Germline V gives CDR1 SGHTA, CDR2 FQGNSA. Trimming cost V 5 bases and J 3 bases, with 8 bases left between them. The CDR3 has 13 amino acids. The CDR3 is CASSPAINQPQHF. Written as DNA, the CDR3 is TGTGCCAGCAGCCCCGCAATCAATCAGCCCCAGCATTTT.

The chain is built from TRBV6-6 and TRBJ2-3, with TRBD2 as a possible D gene (5 bases). The V and J ends lost 3 bases and 4 bases respectively, with 14 bases between them. The CDR3 loop spans 15 amino acids. The V gene's germline CDR1 is MNHNY and CDR2 SVGAGI (reference sequence). In DNA form, the CDR3 reads TGTGCCAGCAGTTATCGAGGGTCTAGGGCAGATACGCAGTATTTT. This sequence encodes CASSYRGSRADTQYF.

CDR3 amino acids: CASSESSYNEQFF. CDR3 nucleotide sequence: TGTGCCAGCAGTGAAAGCTCCTACAATGAGCAGTTCTTC. The rearrangement joins TRBV6-4 to TRBJ2-1; D not certain. Germline V lookup: CDR1 MRHNA, CDR2 SNTAGT. V was shortened by 3 bases and J by 0 bases, with 3 bases between the two germline ends. The CDR3 is 13 residues long.

This chain links TRBV11-3 with TRBJ2-7; D uncertain. Trimming shortened V by 4 bases and J by 0 bases, and 16 bases separated the two germline ends. This CDR3 contains 16 residues. The germline V gene has CDR1 SGHNT and CDR2 YENEEA. Here the CDR3 DNA reads TGTGCCAGCAGCTCGGCCGGCGGCGGAAACTCCTACGAGCAGTACTTC. As protein: CASSSAGGGNSYEQYF.

The gene calls are TRBV2 and TRBJ2-1; 16 bases agree with TRBD2. Germline V lookup: CDR1 SNHLY, CDR2 FYNNEI. The V and J ends lost 9 bases and 9 bases, in that order; junction bases with no gene match: 5. The CDR3 covers 14 residues. CDR3 in DNA: TGTGCCAGAGGTGGGACTAGCGGGAGGGGTGAGCAGTTCTTC. This sequence encodes CARGGTSGRGEQFF.

This rearrangement joins TRBV25-1 to TRBJ1-1; TRBD1 matches 7 bases. J gave up 4 bases and V 6 bases, and 11 bases lay outside the gene matches. Germline CDR1 is MGHDK and CDR2 is SYGVNS. The CDR3 is 15 amino acids. CDR3 DNA sequence: TGTGCCAGCAGCGCTCCCGACAGGGCGGCCACTGAAGCTTTCTTT. Encoded protein: CASSAPDRAATEAFF.